The present TCR beta chain was sequenced within a study of shared clonotypes between healthy human individuals. Study details: Samples came from a couple of female and three male donors aged 18 to 49.

For this clone: Its antigen is not identified.

Authors' processing steps: Owing to the provision of junction-only sequences devoid of quality scores by immunoSEQ, filtering differed. Data came from immunoSEQ multiplex PCR; TCRdb stores just in-frame clones and leaves some out. From that table come the V and J calls and clone size; the DNA was used to work out D and trimming. The sample shows some 2,500,000 clones, over 85% of them seen only once. Healthy HIV-negative adults with no recent acute infections or vaccinations were recruited as donors. Notes on the study in general: Non-shared clonotypes showed lower generation probabilities than clonotypes common to all four donors.

The V end was cut by 1 base, the J end by 5 bases, with 14 bases between. The CDR3 extends over 16 amino acids. CDR1 SEHNR and CDR2 FQNEAQ come from the germline V gene (reference sequence). The chain recombines TRBV7-9 with TRBJ1-4, with D possibly being TRBD1 (5 bases). This TCR came from a man younger than 35 in good health. Some clones in this sample may be carry-over from other donors' samples. Sequencing used naive CD4+ T cells from PBMCs. As to subset: CD45RA+ positively selected. Here the CDR3 reads CASSLDLTRGNEKLFF. In DNA, the CDR3 is TGTGCCAGCAGCTTAGATCTTACGAGGGGAAATGAAAAACTGTTTTTT.